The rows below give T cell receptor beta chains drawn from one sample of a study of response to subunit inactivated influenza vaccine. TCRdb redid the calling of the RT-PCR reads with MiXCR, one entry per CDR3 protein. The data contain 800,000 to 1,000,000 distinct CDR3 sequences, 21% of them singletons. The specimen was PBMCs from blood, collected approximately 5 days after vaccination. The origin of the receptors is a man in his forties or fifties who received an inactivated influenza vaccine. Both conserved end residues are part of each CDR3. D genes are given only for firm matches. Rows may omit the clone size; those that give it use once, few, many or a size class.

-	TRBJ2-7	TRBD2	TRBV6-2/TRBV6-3	CASRRRDYAIYEQYF	TGTGCCAGCAGGCGAAGGGACTATGCGATATACGAGCAGTACTTC
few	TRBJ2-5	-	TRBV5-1	CASSLVTGPGETQYF	TGCGCCAGCAGCTTGGTAACAGGGCCTGGAGAGACCCAGTACTTC
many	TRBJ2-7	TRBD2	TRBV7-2	CASSLGGGRTYEQYF	TGTGCCAGCAGCTTAGGGGGCGGGAGGACATACGAGCAGTACTTC
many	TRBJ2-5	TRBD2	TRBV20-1	CSASGTSGREETQYF	TGCAGTGCTAGTGGGACTAGCGGGAGAGAAGAGACCCAGTACTTC
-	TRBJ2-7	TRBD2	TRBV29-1	CSVGEGGSRYEQYF	TGCAGCGTTGGTGAGGGCGGGAGCCGATACGAGCAGTACTTC
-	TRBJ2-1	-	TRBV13	CASSLDKGQQFF	TGTGCCAGCAGCTTGGATAAGGGACAGCAGTTCTTC
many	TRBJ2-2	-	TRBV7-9	CASSPRGFGELFF	TGTGCCAGCAGCCCCAGGGGTTTCGGGGAGCTGTTTTTT
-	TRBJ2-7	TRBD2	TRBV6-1	CASTPGGISYEQYF	TGTGCCAGCACCCCGGGGGGGATCTCCTACGAGCAGTACTTC
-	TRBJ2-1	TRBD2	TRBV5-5	CASSLGSGGAYANEQFF	TGTGCCAGCAGCTTGGGTAGCGGGGGGGCCTATGCGAATGAGCAGTTCTTC
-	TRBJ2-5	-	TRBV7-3	CASSFSWGNQETQYF	TGTGCCAGCAGCTTTAGTTGGGGGAACCAAGAGACCCAGTACTTC
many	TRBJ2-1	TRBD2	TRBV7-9	CASSSGTSNEQFF	TGTGCCAGCAGCTCGGGGACTAGCAATGAGCAGTTCTTC
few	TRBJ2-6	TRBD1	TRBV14	CASSQVGRGPGANVLTF	TGTGCCAGCAGCCAAGTGGGCAGGGGGCCTGGGGCCAACGTCCTGACTTTC
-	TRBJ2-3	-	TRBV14	CASSQVRGTDTQYF	TGTGCCAGCAGCCAAGTACGAGGCACAGATACGCAGTATTTT
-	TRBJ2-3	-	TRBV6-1	CASSVTGFSDTQYF	TGTGCCAGCAGCGTCACAGGATTCTCAGATACGCAGTATTTT
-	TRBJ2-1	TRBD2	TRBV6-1	CASSPGGAVNEQFF	TGTGCCAGCAGCCCCGGGGGGGCGGTCAATGAGCAGTTCTTC
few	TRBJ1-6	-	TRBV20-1	CSARDPRTEPINSPLHF	TGCAGTGCTAGAGACCCTCGGACGGAACCAATTAATTCACCCCTCCACTTT
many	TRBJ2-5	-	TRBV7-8	CASSLARGRETQYF	TGTGCCAGCAGCTTAGCGCGGGGGCGAGAGACCCAGTACTTC
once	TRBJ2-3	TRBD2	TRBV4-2	CASSQDRRGGRDTQYF	TGTGCCAGCAGCCAAGATCGGCGGGGGGGCCGGGATACGCAGTATTTT
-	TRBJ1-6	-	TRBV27	CASSFGFLNNSPLHF	TGTGCCAGCAGTTTTGGGTTTTTGAATAATTCACCCCTCCACTTT
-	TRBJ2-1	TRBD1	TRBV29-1	CSVGQASRSYNEQFF	TGCAGCGTGGGACAGGCCTCCCGCTCCTACAATGAGCAGTTCTTC
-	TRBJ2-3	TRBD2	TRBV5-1	CASSPFLAGETDTQYF	TGCGCCAGCAGCCCCTTCCTAGCGGGAGAAACAGATACGCAGTATTTT
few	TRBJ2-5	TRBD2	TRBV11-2	CASSLRTSGGLETQYF	TGTGCCAGCAGCCTAAGGACTAGCGGGGGCCTGGAGACCCAGTACTTC
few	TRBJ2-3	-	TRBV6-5	CASSYSGTYTDTQYF	TGTGCCAGCAGTTACTCGGGTACCTACACAGATACGCAGTATTTT
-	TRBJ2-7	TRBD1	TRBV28	CASRNTGGSYEQYF	TGTGCCAGCAGGAATACAGGGGGCTCCTACGAGCAGTACTTC
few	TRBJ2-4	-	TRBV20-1	CSASSTAKNIQYF	TGCAGTGCTAGCAGCACGGCCAAAAACATTCAGTACTTC
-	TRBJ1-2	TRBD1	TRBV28	CASSSGQGGLYGYTF	TGTGCCAGCAGTTCCGGACAGGGAGGACTCTATGGCTACACCTTC
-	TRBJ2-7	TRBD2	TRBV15	CATSNLAGHYYEQYF	TGTGCCACCAGCAATCTAGCGGGGCACTACTACGAGCAGTACTTC
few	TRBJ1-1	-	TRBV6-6	CASGDTEAFF	TGTGCCAGTGGGGACACTGAAGCTTTCTTT
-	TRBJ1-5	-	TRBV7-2	CASSITGSYNQPQHF	TGTGCCAGCAGCATAACCGGGTCCTACAATCAGCCCCAGCATTTT
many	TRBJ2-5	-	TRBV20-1	CSARDSRLTTQETQYF	TGCAGTGCTAGAGATTCTCGGCTGACAACACAAGAGACCCAGTACTTC
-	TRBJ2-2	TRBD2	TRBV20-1	CSDEKTSGRAGELFF	TGCAGTGATGAAAAGACTAGCGGGAGGGCCGGGGAGCTGTTTTTT
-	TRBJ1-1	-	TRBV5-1	CASSLTGKDTEAFF	TGCGCCAGCAGCTTGACAGGAAAGGACACTGAAGCTTTCTTT
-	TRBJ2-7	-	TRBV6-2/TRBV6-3	CASSSPLSATYEQYF	TGTGCCAGCAGTTCCCCGCTGTCGGCAACCTACGAGCAGTACTTC